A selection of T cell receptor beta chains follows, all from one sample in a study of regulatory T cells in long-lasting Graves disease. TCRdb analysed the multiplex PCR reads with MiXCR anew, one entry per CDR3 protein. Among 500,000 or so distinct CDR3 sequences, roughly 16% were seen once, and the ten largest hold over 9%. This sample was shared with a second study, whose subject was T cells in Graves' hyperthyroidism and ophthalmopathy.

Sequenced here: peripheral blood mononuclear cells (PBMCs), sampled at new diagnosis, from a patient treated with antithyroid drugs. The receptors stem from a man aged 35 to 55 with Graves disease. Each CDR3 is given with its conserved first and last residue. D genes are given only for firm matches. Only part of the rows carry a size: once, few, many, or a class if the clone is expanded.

CDR3 DNA: TGCGCCAGCAGCTTGGCGGTGAGAGCAGTGGGGAATGAGCAGTTCTTC
CDR3 protein: CASSLAVRAVGNEQFF
D gene: -
J gene: TRBJ2-1
clone size: many
V gene: TRBV5-1

CDR3 DNA: TGTGCCTGGGGGGGGTTCAACACTGAAGCTTTCTTT
CDR3 protein: CAWGGFNTEAFF
D gene: -
J gene: TRBJ1-1
clone size: many
V gene: TRBV30

CDR3 DNA: TGCAGTGCCCGGGTGGCGGGTTCCGATACGCAGTATTTT
CDR3 protein: CSARVAGSDTQYF
D gene: -
J gene: TRBJ2-3
clone size: many
V gene: TRBV20-1

CDR3 DNA: TGTGCCAGCACCAACAGGCAGAAACAAGAGACCCAGTACTTC
CDR3 protein: CASTNRQKQETQYF
D gene: -
J gene: TRBJ2-5
clone size: many
V gene: TRBV11-1

CDR3 DNA: TGTGCCAGCGAGGGCTCCGCTGGGGGCCCTGAAGCTTTCTTT
CDR3 protein: CASEGSAGGPEAFF
D gene: -
J gene: TRBJ1-1
clone size: many
V gene: TRBV7-9

CDR3 DNA: TGTGCCAGCAGTTTGGGGAGCGGGAGGGCCATAGATACGCAGTATTTT
CDR3 protein: CASSLGSGRAIDTQYF
D gene: TRBD2
J gene: TRBJ2-3
clone size: -
V gene: TRBV28

CDR3 DNA: TGCAGTGCCAGAGCGATGCCGGAGACCCAGTACTTC
CDR3 protein: CSARAMPETQYF
D gene: -
J gene: TRBJ2-5
clone size: -
V gene: TRBV20-1

CDR3 DNA: TGTGCCAGCAGTGCGGACGGGGGCTCTGGGGCCAACGTCCTGACTTTC
CDR3 protein: CASSADGGSGANVLTF
D gene: -
J gene: TRBJ2-6
clone size: -
V gene: TRBV6-1

CDR3 DNA: TGTGCCGGCAGTCCCGGGGGCTCCTTCAGCACAGATACGCAGTATTTT
CDR3 protein: CAGSPGGSFSTDTQYF
D gene: -
J gene: TRBJ2-3
clone size: many
V gene: TRBV12-3/TRBV12-4

CDR3 DNA: TGTGCCAGCAGCCCCCAAACAGGGGAAAAACTGTTTTTT
CDR3 protein: CASSPQTGEKLFF
D gene: -
J gene: TRBJ1-4
clone size: -
V gene: TRBV7-2

CDR3 DNA: TGCAGTGCTGCGAGGGATACGCAGTATTTT
CDR3 protein: CSAARDTQYF
D gene: -
J gene: TRBJ2-3
clone size: many
V gene: TRBV20-1

CDR3 DNA: TGTGCCAGCAGCCGGACTAGCGGTACCTACGAGCAGTACTTC
CDR3 protein: CASSRTSGTYEQYF
D gene: TRBD2
J gene: TRBJ2-7
clone size: many
V gene: TRBV2

CDR3 DNA: TGTGCCAGCAGTTTAAGGGGAGCCAGGGTCGGTGAGCAGTTCTTC
CDR3 protein: CASSLRGARVGEQFF
D gene: -
J gene: TRBJ2-1
clone size: many
V gene: TRBV27

CDR3 DNA: TGTGCCAGTAAACGGGACAGAAGCTCCTACGAGCAGTACTTC
CDR3 protein: CASKRDRSSYEQYF
D gene: TRBD1
J gene: TRBJ2-7
clone size: few
V gene: TRBV19

CDR3 DNA: TGTGCCACCAGTGATCGACGAGGGGGAGGAGATACGCAGTATTTT
CDR3 protein: CATSDRRGGGDTQYF
D gene: -
J gene: TRBJ2-3
clone size: few
V gene: TRBV24-1

CDR3 DNA: TGCAGCGTAGAAATCCTTAGCGGGAAGGCCAATGAGCAGTTCTTC
CDR3 protein: CSVEILSGKANEQFF
D gene: TRBD2
J gene: TRBJ2-1
clone size: many
V gene: TRBV29-1

CDR3 DNA: TGCGCCAGCAGCCAAGTAGCGGAGACAGATACGCAGTATTTT
CDR3 protein: CASSQVAETDTQYF
D gene: -
J gene: TRBJ2-3
clone size: -
V gene: TRBV4-1

CDR3 DNA: TGTGCCAGCTCACCATCGACAGGGAGTAGAGTCGAGCAGTACTTC
CDR3 protein: CASSPSTGSRVEQYF
D gene: TRBD1
J gene: TRBJ2-7
clone size: many
V gene: TRBV18

CDR3 DNA: TGTGCCAGCAGCCCTAGGGGGGGGCAGGGCTCCTACGAGCAGTACTTC
CDR3 protein: CASSPRGGQGSYEQYF
D gene: -
J gene: TRBJ2-7
clone size: many
V gene: TRBV7-4

CDR3 DNA: TGCAGCGCGGTGACTAGCGGGACTCGGGAGCAGTACTTC
CDR3 protein: CSAVTSGTREQYF
D gene: TRBD2
J gene: TRBJ2-7
clone size: many
V gene: TRBV29-1

CDR3 DNA: TGTGCCAGCAGCCTGGGACTGTCACAGGGTACGCAGTATTTT
CDR3 protein: CASSLGLSQGTQYF
D gene: -
J gene: TRBJ2-3
clone size: many
V gene: TRBV5-6

CDR3 DNA: TGTGCCAGTTTAGGACAGCAAGAGACCCAGTACTTC
CDR3 protein: CASLGQQETQYF
D gene: -
J gene: TRBJ2-5
clone size: many
V gene: TRBV2

CDR3 DNA: TGTGCCAGCAGCTTAGGGTTGGGGACTAGCGGGGCCAAGTTCTTC
CDR3 protein: CASSLGLGTSGAKFF
D gene: TRBD2
J gene: TRBJ2-1
clone size: many
V gene: TRBV11-2

CDR3 DNA: TGTGCCAGCAGCCAGCTGACTGCGGGGACTGAAGCTTTCTTT
CDR3 protein: CASSQLTAGTEAFF
D gene: -
J gene: TRBJ1-1
clone size: many
V gene: TRBV3-1

CDR3 DNA: TGTGCCAGCAGTGTGCCAGGGAACTATGGCTACACCTTC
CDR3 protein: CASSVPGNYGYTF
D gene: -
J gene: TRBJ1-2
clone size: many
V gene: TRBV6-1

CDR3 DNA: TGTGCCAGCAGCCAGGGGAACACTGAAGCTTTCTTT
CDR3 protein: CASSQGNTEAFF
D gene: -
J gene: TRBJ1-1
clone size: many
V gene: TRBV11-3

CDR3 DNA: TGTGCCAGCAGCTCAGAGCCGAGGACAGGGCCCACAGATACGCAGTATTTT
CDR3 protein: CASSSEPRTGPTDTQYF
D gene: TRBD1
J gene: TRBJ2-3
clone size: few
V gene: TRBV7-9